A selection of T cell receptor beta chains follows, all from one sample in a study of blood T cell repertoires in COVID-19. Assay used: immunoSEQ multiplex PCR; TCRdb lists only in-frame clones, some missing. This table holds 95,000 to 120,000 clones, around 64% found once. The sample comprised peripheral blood. These receptors were collected from a middle-aged woman with acute or convalescent COVID-19. The CDR3 runs from the conserved cysteine through the conserved F or W. Each record gives: J gene, V gene, D gene, clone size, CDR3 DNA, CDR3 protein. D genes are given only for firm matches. The size of a clone is reported for some rows only, either as once, few or many, or as a class for expanded clones.

TRBJ2-1,TRBV9,.,.,TGTGCCAGCAGCGTAGGCAGCTACAATGAGCAGTTCTTC,CASSVGSYNEQFF
TRBJ1-6,TRBV5-4,TRBD1,.,TGTGCCAGCAGACCCGGGACAGGGTTTGATTCACCCCTCCACTTT,CASRPGTGFDSPLHF
TRBJ1-2,TRBV5-1,TRBD1,.,TGCGCCAGCAGCTTGGAGGCAGGGGGCGAGGTTGGCTACACCTTC,CASSLEAGGEVGYTF
TRBJ1-5,TRBV30,.,.,TGTGCCTGGAGTGTGGACACCAATCAGCCCCAGCATTTT,CAWSVDTNQPQHF
TRBJ2-1,TRBV28,TRBD2,.,TGTGCCAGCAGTCACGGGGGGGAGCAGTTCTTC,CASSHGGEQFF
TRBJ1-1,TRBV9,.,.,TGTGCCAGCAGCACAGCGGAGGACCTTCCATCAGGAGCTTTCTTT,CASSTAEDLPSGAFF
TRBJ1-3,TRBV30,.,.,TGTGCCTGGAGCGGAGATGCTGGAAACACCATATATTTT,CAWSGDAGNTIYF
TRBJ1-6,TRBV5-1,.,.,TGCGCCAGCAGCACTGATCCTAATTCACCCCTCCACTTT,CASSTDPNSPLHF
TRBJ1-1,TRBV6-6,.,.,TGTGCCAGTCAGGCGGGAGGCGAAGCTTTCTTT,CASQAGGEAFF
TRBJ1-4,TRBV6-5,.,.,TGTGCCAGCAGTTACCCGGGGGATGGGAAGGAAAAACTGTTTTTT,CASSYPGDGKEKLFF
TRBJ2-3,TRBV5-1,.,few,TGCGCCAGCAGCTTGGCGGCGGGGATTGGGAATACGCAGTATTTT,CASSLAAGIGNTQYF
TRBJ2-1,TRBV5-4,TRBD2,.,TGTGCCAGCGTCGAGCAGCGGGGGGGCTACAATGAGCAGTTCTTC,CASVEQRGGYNEQFF
TRBJ2-3,TRBV7-9,.,.,TGTGCCAGCAGCTTAGGCCAAACTCCTACTAGCACAGATACGCAGTATTTT,CASSLGQTPTSTDTQYF
TRBJ1-2,TRBV19,TRBD1,once,TGTGCCAGTAGTATCATCGACAGGGTAGAAGGCTACACCTTC,CASSIIDRVEGYTF
TRBJ1-2,TRBV20-1,TRBD1,.,TGCAGTGCCCAGTACAGGGGTGGCTACACCTTC,CSAQYRGGYTF
TRBJ1-6,TRBV9,.,.,TGTGCCAGCAGCGGCCTGGGAGGGAGTAAGGAACCCCTCCACTTT,CASSGLGGSKEPLHF
TRBJ1-3,TRBV12-3/TRBV12-4,.,.,TGTGCCAGCAGTCAACACAGGGAAGACACCATATATTTT,CASSQHREDTIYF
TRBJ2-7,TRBV4-1,.,few,TGCGCCAGCAGCCCCCTACAGGAATCCTACGAGCAGTACTTC,CASSPLQESYEQYF
TRBJ1-5,TRBV19,TRBD1,.,TGTGCCAGTAGTATCCCAGGGGGCGATGGCAATCAGCCCCAGCATTTT,CASSIPGGDGNQPQHF
TRBJ2-5,TRBV5-4,.,.,TGTGCCAGCAGCTTTCGGCAGGAAGAGACCCAGTACTTC,CASSFRQEETQYF
TRBJ1-4,TRBV6-2/TRBV6-3,.,.,TGTGCCAGCAGCCACAGGGCAGCCGGAAAACTGTTTTTT,CASSHRAAGKLFF
TRBJ1-5,TRBV15,.,few,TGTGCCACCAGGGGTAGGGGGAGTCAGCCCCAGCATTTT,CATRGRGSQPQHF
TRBJ1-6,TRBV7-9,.,.,TGTGCCAGCAGTTGGCCGGACAGTCTCTCGTCCCTCCACTTT,CASSWPDSLSSLHF
TRBJ2-5,TRBV5-4,TRBD1,.,TGTGCCAGCAGCTCCACACAGGGGGAAGAGACCCAGTACTTC,CASSSTQGEETQYF
TRBJ1-2,TRBV19,.,.,TGTGCCAGTAGACAGGGTGGAGGCTACACCTTC,CASRQGGGYTF
TRBJ2-4,TRBV5-6,TRBD2,.,TGTGCCAGCAGCACGGGACTAGTGACAAACATTCAGTACTTC,CASSTGLVTNIQYF
TRBJ1-2,TRBV28,.,.,TGTGCCAGCAGCCCGGGACTGAAATATGGCTACACCTTC,CASSPGLKYGYTF
TRBJ1-4,TRBV9,TRBD1,many,TGTGCCAGCAGCGGTGCAGGGGGCCAGGAAAAACTGTTTTTT,CASSGAGGQEKLFF
TRBJ2-7,TRBV3-1/TRBV3-2,TRBD1,.,TGTGCCAGCAGCCCTGGACAGGGCCGGAGGGACGATTCCTACGAGCAGTACTTC,CASSPGQGRRDDSYEQYF